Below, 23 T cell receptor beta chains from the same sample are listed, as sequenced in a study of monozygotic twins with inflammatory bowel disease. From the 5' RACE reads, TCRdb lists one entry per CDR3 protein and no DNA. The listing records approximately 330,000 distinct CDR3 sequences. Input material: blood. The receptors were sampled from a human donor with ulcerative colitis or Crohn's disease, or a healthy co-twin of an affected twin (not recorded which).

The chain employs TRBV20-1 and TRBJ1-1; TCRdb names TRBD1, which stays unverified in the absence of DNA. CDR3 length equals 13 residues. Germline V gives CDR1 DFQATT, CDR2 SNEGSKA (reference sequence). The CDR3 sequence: CSATGQPNTEAFF.

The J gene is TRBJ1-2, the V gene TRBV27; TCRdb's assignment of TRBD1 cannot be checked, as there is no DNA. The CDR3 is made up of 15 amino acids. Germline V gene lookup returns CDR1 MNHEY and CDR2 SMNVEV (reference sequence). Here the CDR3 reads CASSLGQGGSYGYTF.

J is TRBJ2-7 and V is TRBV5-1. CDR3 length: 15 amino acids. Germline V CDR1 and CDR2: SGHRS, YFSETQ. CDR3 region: CASSLPRQTVDEQYF.

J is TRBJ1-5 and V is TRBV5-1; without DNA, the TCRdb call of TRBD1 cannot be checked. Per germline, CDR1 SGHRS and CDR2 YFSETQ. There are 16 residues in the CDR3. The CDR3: CASSLDGAGVNQPQHF.

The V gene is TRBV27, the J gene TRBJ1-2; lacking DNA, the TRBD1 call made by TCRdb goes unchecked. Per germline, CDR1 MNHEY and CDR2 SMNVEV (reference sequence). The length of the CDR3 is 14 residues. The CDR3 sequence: CASSPPQSYYGYTF.

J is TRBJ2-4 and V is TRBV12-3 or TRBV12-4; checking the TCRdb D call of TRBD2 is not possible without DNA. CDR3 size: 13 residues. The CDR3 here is CASSFFEGMIQYF.

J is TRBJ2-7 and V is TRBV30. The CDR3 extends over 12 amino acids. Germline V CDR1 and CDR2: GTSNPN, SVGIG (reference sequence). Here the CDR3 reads CAWAWRKDEQYF.

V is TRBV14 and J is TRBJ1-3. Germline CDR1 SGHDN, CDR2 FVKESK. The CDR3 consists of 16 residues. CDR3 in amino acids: CASSQIGRLSGNTIYF. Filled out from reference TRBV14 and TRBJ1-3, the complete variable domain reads EAGVTQFPSHSVIEKGQTVTLRCDPISGHDNLYWYRRVMGKEIKFLLHFVKESKQDESGMPNNRFLAERTGGTYSTLKVQPAELEDSGVYFCASSQIGRLSGNTIYFGEGSWLTVV.

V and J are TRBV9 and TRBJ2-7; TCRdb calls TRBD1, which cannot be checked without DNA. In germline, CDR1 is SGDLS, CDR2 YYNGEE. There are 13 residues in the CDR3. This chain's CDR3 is CASSVADWGEQYF.

The CDR3 protein is CSAQTGGAGDTQYF. The rearrangement links TRBV20-1 to TRBJ2-3; the TCRdb call, TRBD1, lacks DNA for checking. This CDR3 has 14 amino acids. Germline-derived CDR1 and CDR2 are DFQATT and SNEGSKA (reference sequence).

The CDR3: CASFPADSYGYTF. The chain joins TRBV28 to TRBJ1-2; TCRdb indicates TRBD1, and absent DNA this call remains unverified. Germline V CDR1 and CDR2: MDHEN, SYDVKM. The CDR3 is made up of 13 amino acids.

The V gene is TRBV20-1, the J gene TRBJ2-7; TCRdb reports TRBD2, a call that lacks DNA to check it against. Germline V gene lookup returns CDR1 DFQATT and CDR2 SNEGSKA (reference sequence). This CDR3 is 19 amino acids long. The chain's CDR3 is CSAEVSGAPAKGRIYEQYF.

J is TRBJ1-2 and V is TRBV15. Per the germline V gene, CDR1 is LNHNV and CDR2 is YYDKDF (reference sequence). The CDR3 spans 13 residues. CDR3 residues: CATSAVPGLGYTF.

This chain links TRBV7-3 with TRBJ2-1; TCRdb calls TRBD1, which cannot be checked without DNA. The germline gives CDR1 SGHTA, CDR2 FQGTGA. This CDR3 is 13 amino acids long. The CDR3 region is CASSSAWGNEQFF.

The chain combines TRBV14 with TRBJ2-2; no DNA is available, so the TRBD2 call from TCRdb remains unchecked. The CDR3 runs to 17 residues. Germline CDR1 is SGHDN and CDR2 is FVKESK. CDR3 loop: CASSQEAGLLNTGELFF.

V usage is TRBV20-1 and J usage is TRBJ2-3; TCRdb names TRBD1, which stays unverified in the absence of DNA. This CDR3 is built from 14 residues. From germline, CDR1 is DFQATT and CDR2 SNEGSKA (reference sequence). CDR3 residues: CSARKGPSTDTQYF.

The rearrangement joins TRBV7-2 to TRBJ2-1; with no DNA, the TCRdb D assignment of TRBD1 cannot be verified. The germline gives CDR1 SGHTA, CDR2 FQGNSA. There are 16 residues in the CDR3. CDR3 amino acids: CASSLPGGSSYNEQFF.

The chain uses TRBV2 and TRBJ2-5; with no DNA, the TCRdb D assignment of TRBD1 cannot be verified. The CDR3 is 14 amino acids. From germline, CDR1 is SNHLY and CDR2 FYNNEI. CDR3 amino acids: CASSANPGGETQYF.

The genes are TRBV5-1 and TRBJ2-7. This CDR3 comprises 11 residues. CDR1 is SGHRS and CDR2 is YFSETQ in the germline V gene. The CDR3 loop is CASLDGYEQYF.

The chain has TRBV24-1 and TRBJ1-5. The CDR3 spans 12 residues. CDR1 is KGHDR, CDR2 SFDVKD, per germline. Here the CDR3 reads CATSEFDQPQHF.

This CDR3 is CASGLTNEQFF. J is TRBJ2-1 and V is TRBV12-5. The CDR3 extends over 11 amino acids. Germline V gene lookup returns CDR1 LGHNT and CDR2 FRNRAP.

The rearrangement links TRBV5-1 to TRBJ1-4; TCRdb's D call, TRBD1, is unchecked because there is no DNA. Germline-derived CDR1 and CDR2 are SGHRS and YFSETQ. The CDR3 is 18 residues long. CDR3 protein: CASSLGVGVGQQNEKLFF.

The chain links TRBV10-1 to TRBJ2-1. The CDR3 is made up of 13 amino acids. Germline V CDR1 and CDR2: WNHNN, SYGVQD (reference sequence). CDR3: CASSVSPFNEQFF.